One T cell receptor beta chain is described in this entry. Its recognized antigen is unknown. Per-nucleotide qualities are absent, and no much larger clonotype sits a single base away. CDR1 and CDR2, per the germline V gene, are SQVTM and ANQGSEA. V is pared back by 5 bases and J by 3 bases, with 8 bases lying between the germline termini. The CDR3 holds 12 amino acids from the cysteine to the phenylalanine. The sequence is cut down to CDR3 DNA, 36 bases in frame from base 1. This sample stems from a study of T cell responses to AZD1222 COVID-19 vaccine (dated by TCRdb to about 2021). At the level of the whole study: AZD1222 recipients with second doses at about 4 weeks or about 12 weeks were pooled, because spike-specific TCR depth and breadth did not differ between schedules. A total of about 240 trial participants underwent TCR sequencing, of whom nearly 210 received two doses of AZD1222 and some 26 received two doses of the MenACWY control vaccine. Enrollment into the trials was organized by age into subgroups of 18-55, 56-69 and 70-plus years, and those subgroups contained roughly 140, 27 and 60 TCR-sequenced participants, respectively. The research as a whole found: After two AZD1222 doses, spike-specific TCR breadth and depth were significantly higher than at day 0 and than in MenACWY recipients. The vaccine-associated CD4 TCRs covered the entire spike protein, and the dominant responses fell in regions 160-218 and 743-854. Reportedly, close to half of the unique spike-specific TCRs recognized epitopes lying outside the regions that are mutated in the B.1.351 and B.1.1.7 variants. Conclusions about previously exposed vaccinees are limited, since just a handful of AZD1222 recipients were seropositive for SARS-CoV-2 at baseline. Participants were mostly white British, with more females than males. The authors suggested clonal diversity may have been underestimated. No day 14 peak-response samples were available, so repertoires were characterized only after the peak T cell response. In the small 56-69-year group, the increase in depth fell short of significance, most likely because of low power.

This specimen's time point label, interpreted: baseline before first vaccination. Vaccinee samples came from UK trials COV001 and COV002, including a single-blind randomized controlled phase 2/3 trial of AZD1222 (ChAdOx1 nCoV-19) in healthy adults. For TCRbeta chain sequencing, PBMC samples from trial participants were taken at day 0 and at day 28 after the second dose. The CDR3 regions of human TCRbeta chains were analyzed by immunosequencing. The study's processing was this. TCRs in the repertoires were compared against a reference library of SARS-CoV-2-specific TCRs that had been generated with the MIRA antigen-specificity platform. Breadth was defined as the fraction of unique TCRs that were SARS-CoV-2-associated, and depth was defined as the fraction of total T cells that were SARS-CoV-2-associated. Using the MIRA data, each spike-specific TCR was mapped to the spike region that the TCR reacts to and placed in a CD4 or CD8 class. Log10-transformed breadth and depth values were compared by one-way ANOVA with Sidak's multiple comparisons tests. TCRdb mirrors the immuneACCESS table, restricted to in-frame sequences. Some clones are absent from its copies; in checked studies, under half trace to an unresolved V gene, and the reason for the others is unknown. That table gives V, J and clone size, and the DNA gave D and trimming. For this sample the table gives 95,000 to 150,000 clones, of which around 82% were detected only once. Together, the top ten hold around 6.2% of the sample.

The TCR originated in an adult in good health. The sequence links TRBV29-1 to TRBJ1-5, with no confidently assigned D gene. This specimen was peripheral blood, taken on day 0 of AZD1222 vaccination. The CDR3 region: CSVREPNQPQHF. The DNA is TGCAGCGTTCGCGAACCCAATCAGCCCCAGCATTTT.